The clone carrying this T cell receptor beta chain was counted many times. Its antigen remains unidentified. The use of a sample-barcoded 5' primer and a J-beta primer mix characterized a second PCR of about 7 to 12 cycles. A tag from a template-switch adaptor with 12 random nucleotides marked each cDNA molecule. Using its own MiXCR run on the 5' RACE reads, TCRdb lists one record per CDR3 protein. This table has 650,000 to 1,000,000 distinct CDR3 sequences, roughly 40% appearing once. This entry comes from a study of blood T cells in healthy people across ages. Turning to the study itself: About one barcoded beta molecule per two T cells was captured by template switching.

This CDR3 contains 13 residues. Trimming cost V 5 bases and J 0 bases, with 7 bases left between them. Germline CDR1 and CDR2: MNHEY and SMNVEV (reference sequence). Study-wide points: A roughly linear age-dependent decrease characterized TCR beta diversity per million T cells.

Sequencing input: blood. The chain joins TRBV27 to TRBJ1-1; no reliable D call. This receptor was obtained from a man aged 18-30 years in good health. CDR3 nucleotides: TGTGCCAGCAGTGTCGAGCTGAACACTGAAGCTTTCTTT. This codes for CASSVELNTEAFF.